Each of the 8 T cell receptor beta chains below was sequenced from the same sample in a study of blood T cells in healthy people across ages. A J-beta primer mix and a sample-barcoded 5' primer were used in a second PCR of roughly 7 to 12 cycles. MiXCR, applied by TCRdb to the 5' RACE reads, yields one record per CDR3 protein. The repertoire holds about 570,000 distinct CDR3 sequences, approximately 25% seen once, with less than 20% in the top ten. Sample: blood. Receptor source: a woman aged 65 to 85 in good health.

This clonotype was observed a handful of times. The chain uses TRBV3-1 and TRBJ1-6; possibly TRBD1 for D (5 bases). Germline V lookup: CDR1 LGHDT, CDR2 YNNKEL (reference sequence). The CDR3 has 15 residues. V was trimmed by 1 base and J by 14 bases, leaving 18 bases between them. The CDR3 region is CASSQGGEASLTLHF. The CDR3 nucleotides read TGTGCCAGCAGCCAAGGGGGGGAAGCGAGCTTAACCCTCCACTTT.

The V call is TRBV4-2, the J call TRBJ2-2, with TRBD2 matching over 8 bases. Germline assignment: CDR1 LGHNA and CDR2 YNFKEQ. This CDR3 has 17 residues. The J segment lost 13 bases and the V segment lost 0 bases, leaving 16 bases of the junction unmatched. DNA for the CDR3: TGTGCCAGCAGCCAAGATCGGGAGGGACCCCACACCGGGTTGCTGTTTTTT. The encoded protein is CASSQDREGPHTGLLFF.

The V call is TRBV12-3 or TRBV12-4, the J call TRBJ2-1, with 11 bases fitting TRBD2. The CDR3 is made up of 16 amino acids. Trimming cost V 5 bases and J 3 bases; bases outside gene matches: 6. This CDR3 is CASSGLAGGFYNEQFF. CDR3 nucleotides: TGTGCCAGCAGTGGCCTAGCGGGGGGTTTCTACAATGAGCAGTTCTTC.

The genes are TRBV2 and TRBJ1-5, with D uncertain. Trimming pared 5 bases from V and 5 bases from J, leaving 13 bases between. CDR1 and CDR2 (germline): SNHLY, FYNNEI. This CDR3 is 14 amino acids long. DNA of the CDR3: TGTGCCAGCAGTCGCAACGGCAGAGATCAGCCCCAGCATTTT. This translates into CASSRNGRDQPQHF.

The chain is built from TRBV7-2 and TRBJ1-1, with D perhaps matching TRBD1 (5 bases). V lost 1 base to trimming and J lost 4 bases, with 13 bases between them. There are 15 residues in the CDR3. Per the germline V gene, CDR1 is SGHTA and CDR2 is FQGNSA. CDR3 loop: CASSLDWGMGTEAFF. The CDR3 DNA reads TGTGCCAGCAGCTTAGATTGGGGGATGGGCACTGAAGCTTTCTTT.

This clonotype was picked up a small number of times. This chain connects TRBV20-1 to TRBJ2-4, with 12 positions matching TRBD2. CDR1 is DFQATT and CDR2 is SNEGSKA in the germline V gene (reference sequence). V was pared by 6 bases and J by 1 base, with 13 bases of the junction left unmatched. The CDR3 covers 18 residues. Here the CDR3 reads CSAIRPSGGEWAKNIQYF. Written as DNA, the CDR3 is TGCAGTGCCATACGGCCTAGCGGGGGGGAATGGGCCAAAAACATTCAGTACTTC.

This clonotype was picked up many times. V and J are TRBV6-6 and TRBJ2-7; TRBD1 matches 12 bases. The J segment lost 5 bases and the V segment lost 2 bases, leaving 7 bases of the junction unmatched. The germline V gene encodes CDR1 MNHNY and CDR2 SVGAGI (reference sequence). The CDR3 length is 16 residues. This CDR3 reads CASSYKGTGGWDEQYF. For the CDR3, the DNA is TGTGCCAGCAGTTACAAAGGGACAGGGGGCTGGGACGAGCAGTACTTC.

V usage is TRBV27 and J usage is TRBJ2-1, with D possibly matching TRBD1 (6 bases). The CDR3 extends over 14 amino acids. V was clipped by 1 base and J by 10 bases, with 14 bases between them. Germline V gene lookup returns CDR1 MNHEY and CDR2 SMNVEV (reference sequence). CDR3 sequence (DNA): TGTGCCAGCAGTTTATTTTCAGGGGCCGGGGAGCAGTTCTTC. Protein product: CASSLFSGAGEQFF.